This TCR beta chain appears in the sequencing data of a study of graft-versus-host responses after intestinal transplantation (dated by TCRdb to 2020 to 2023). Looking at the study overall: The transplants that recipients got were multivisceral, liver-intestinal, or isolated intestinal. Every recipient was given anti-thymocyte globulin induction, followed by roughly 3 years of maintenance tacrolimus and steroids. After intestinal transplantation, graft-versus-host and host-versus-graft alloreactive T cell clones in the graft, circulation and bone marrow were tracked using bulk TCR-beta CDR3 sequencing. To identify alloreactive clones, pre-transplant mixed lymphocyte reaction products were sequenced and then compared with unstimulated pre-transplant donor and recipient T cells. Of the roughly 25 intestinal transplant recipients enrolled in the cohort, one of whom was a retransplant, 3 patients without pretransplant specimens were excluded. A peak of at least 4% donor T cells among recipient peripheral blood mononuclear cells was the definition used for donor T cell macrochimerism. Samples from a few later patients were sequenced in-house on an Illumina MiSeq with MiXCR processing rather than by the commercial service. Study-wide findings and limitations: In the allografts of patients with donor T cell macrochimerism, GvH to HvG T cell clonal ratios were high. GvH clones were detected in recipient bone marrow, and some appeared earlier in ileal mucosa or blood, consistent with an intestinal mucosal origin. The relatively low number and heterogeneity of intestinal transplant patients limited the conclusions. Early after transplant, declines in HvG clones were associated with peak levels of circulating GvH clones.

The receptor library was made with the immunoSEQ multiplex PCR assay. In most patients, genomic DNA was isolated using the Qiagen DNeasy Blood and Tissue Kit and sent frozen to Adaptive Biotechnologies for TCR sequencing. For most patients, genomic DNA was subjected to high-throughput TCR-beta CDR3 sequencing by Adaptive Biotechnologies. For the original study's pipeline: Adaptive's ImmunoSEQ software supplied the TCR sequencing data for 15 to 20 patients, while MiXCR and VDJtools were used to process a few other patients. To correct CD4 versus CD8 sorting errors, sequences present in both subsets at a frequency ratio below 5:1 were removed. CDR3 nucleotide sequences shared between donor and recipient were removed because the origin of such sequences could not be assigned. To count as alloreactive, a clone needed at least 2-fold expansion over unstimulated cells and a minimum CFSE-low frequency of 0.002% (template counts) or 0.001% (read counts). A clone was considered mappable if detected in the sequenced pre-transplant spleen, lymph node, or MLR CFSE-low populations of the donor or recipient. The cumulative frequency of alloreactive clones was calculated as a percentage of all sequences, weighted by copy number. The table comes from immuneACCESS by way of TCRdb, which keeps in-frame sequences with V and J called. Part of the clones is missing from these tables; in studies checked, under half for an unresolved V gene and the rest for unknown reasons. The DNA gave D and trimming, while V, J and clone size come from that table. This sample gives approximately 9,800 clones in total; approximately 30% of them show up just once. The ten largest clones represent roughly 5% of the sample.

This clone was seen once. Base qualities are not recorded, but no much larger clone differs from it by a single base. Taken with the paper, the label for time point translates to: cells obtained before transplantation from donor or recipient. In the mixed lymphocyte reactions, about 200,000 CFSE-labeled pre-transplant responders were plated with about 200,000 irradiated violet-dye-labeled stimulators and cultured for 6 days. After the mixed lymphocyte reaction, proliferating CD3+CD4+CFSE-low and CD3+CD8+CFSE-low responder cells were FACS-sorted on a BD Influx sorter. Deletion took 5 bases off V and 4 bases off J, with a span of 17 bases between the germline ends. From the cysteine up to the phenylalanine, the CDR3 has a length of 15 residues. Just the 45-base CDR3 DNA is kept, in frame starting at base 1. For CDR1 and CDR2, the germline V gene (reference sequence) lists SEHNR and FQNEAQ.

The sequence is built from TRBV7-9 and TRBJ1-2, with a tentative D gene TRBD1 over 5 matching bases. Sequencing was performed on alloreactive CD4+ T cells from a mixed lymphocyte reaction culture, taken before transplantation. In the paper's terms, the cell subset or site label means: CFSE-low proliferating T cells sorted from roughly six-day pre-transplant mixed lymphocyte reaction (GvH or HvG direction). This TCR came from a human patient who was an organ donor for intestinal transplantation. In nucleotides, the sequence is TGTGCCAGCAGCATAGGACGGAACCAGGGCTATGGCTACACCTTC. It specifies CASSIGRNQGYGYTF.